What follows describes a single T cell receptor (beta chain). Its antigen is as yet unknown. This sample was taken from a study of T cells in localized non-small cell lung cancer. Whole-study results and caveats: Detection in adjacent lung was observed for a median roughly 62 of the top 100 tumor clones.

The CDR3 is 15 amino acids. Trimming took 7 bases from V and 6 from J, leaving 21 bases between them. Per germline, CDR1 MNHNY and CDR2 SVGAGI (reference sequence). Here immunoSEQ multiplex PCR was the method, and the copy in TCRdb shows in-frame clones only, minus some. The sample records 60,000 to 75,000 clones, roughly 79% being singletons. Sequenced here: PBMCs, sampled before any cancer treatment. The sequence came from a man aged 40-75 years with stage II lung adenocarcinoma. The V and J genes are TRBV6-6 and TRBJ1-2; D might be TRBD1 (5 bases). The CDR3 sequence: CASTTRGVEAHGYTF. The CDR3 DNA is TGTGCCAGCACCACACGGGGCGTAGAGGCCCATGGCTACACCTTC.